What follows are 3 T cell receptor beta chains derived from one specimen sequenced in a study of cytomegalovirus exposure and HLA in healthy donors. The data were produced by immunoSEQ multiplex PCR, yet TCRdb's version contains in-frame clones alone and is incomplete. The sample contains 130,000 to 150,000 clones, roughly nine tenths of which appear only once. The sequencing sample was made of PBMCs. The receptor source for this set is a young woman in good health and CMV-seropositive.

The V and J genes are TRBV5-4 and TRBJ1-1; D gene ambiguous. The V end was cut by 0 bases, the J end by 5 bases, with 5 bases between. Germline CDR1 SGHNT, CDR2 YYREEE (reference sequence). The length of the CDR3 is 12 residues. The CDR3 loop reads CASSLERTEAFF. CDR3 nucleotide sequence: TGTGCCAGCAGCTTGGAGAGGACTGAAGCTTTCTTT.

For this clone: Different DNA sequences within this sample yield the same CDR3. This chain uses TRBV2 with TRBJ2-7; tentative D call: TRBD1 (5 bases). V was shortened by 6 bases and J by 5 bases, with 14 bases between the two germline ends. The CDR3 loop spans 13 amino acids. The V gene's germline CDR1 is SNHLY and CDR2 FYNNEI. The CDR3 DNA sequence: TGTGCCAGCAGCAGCAGGGAATCGAACGAGCAGTACTTC. Its translation is CASSSRESNEQYF. Filled out from reference TRBV2 and TRBJ2-7, the complete variable domain reads EPEVTQTPSHQVTQMGQEVILRCVPISNHLYFYWYRQILGQKVEFLVSFYNNEISEKSEIFDDQFSVERPDGSNFTLKIRSTKLEDSAMYFCASSSRESNEQYFGPGTRLTVT.

The chain links TRBV6-1 to TRBJ2-1, with D tentatively TRBD1 (6 bases). Germline CDR1 is MNHNS and CDR2 is SASEGT. The CDR3 runs to 16 residues. V lost 4 bases, J lost 7 bases, and 20 bases lay in between. In DNA, the CDR3 is TGTGCCAGCAGTGTACAGGGTATTGGTGTTGATAATGAGCAGTTCTTC. Translation: CASSVQGIGVDNEQFF.